The 13 T cell receptor beta chains reported below all come from one sample, sequenced in a study of response to subunit inactivated influenza vaccine listed by TCRdb under 2018. Libraries were prepared through RT-PCR. The sample was run on an Illumina HiSeq 2500. TCRdb's own reprocessing of the public reads used fastp at Q25 and MiXCR and kept productive beta chains. Rows with one shared CDR3 protein collapse into an entry with the most common genes and DNA. This sample lists 400,000 to 650,000 distinct CDR3 sequences; 6.5% to 8% were detected once. The ten largest clonotypes hold around 13% of the sample. The sequences come from PBMCs from blood, collected around 25 months after vaccination. The receptors shown here come from a man aged 50 to 69 who received an inactivated influenza vaccine. Donor details come from another sample of the same person, matched by shared clones.

This chain uses TRBV4-2 with TRBJ2-6; 9 bases are a match to TRBD1. V lost 0 bases and J lost 1; bases outside the gene matches: 19. The germline gives CDR1 LGHNA, CDR2 YNFKEQ. This CDR3 is 23 amino acids long. The CDR3 coding sequence is TGTGCCAGCAGCCAAGATCGAATGGACAGGGGAAGAACCGCCACTTCTGGGGCCAACGTCCTGACTTTC. Amino acid sequence: CASSQDRMDRGRTATSGANVLTF.

There are many counts of this clonotype. This sequence joins TRBV11-1 and TRBJ2-7, with unresolved D. Germline-derived CDR1 and CDR2 are SGHAT and FQDESV (reference sequence). Deletions cut 0 bases from V and 4 bases from J, with 10 bases between. This CDR3 spans 14 amino acids. DNA for the CDR3: TGTGCCAGCAGCTTAGCTTCGGATCTTTACGAGCAGTACTTC. Residues: CASSLASDLYEQYF.

Here the CDR3 DNA reads TGCGCCAGCACGGACAGGGACAGAGCCTACGAGCAGTACTTC. Encoded protein: CASTDRDRAYEQYF. The chain carries TRBV5-1 and TRBJ2-7; 8 nucleotides line up with TRBD1. CDR1 SGHRS and CDR2 YFSETQ come from the germline V gene. V trimming: 6 bases; J trimming: 2 bases; junction bases outside the gene matches: 7. There are 14 residues in the CDR3.

The rearrangement joins TRBV28 to TRBJ1-2; 7 bases map to TRBD1. In germline, CDR1 is MDHEN, CDR2 SYDVKM. V shed 2 bases and J 5 bases; nucleotides not matched to a gene: 8. This CDR3 has 15 amino acids. The CDR3 DNA sequence: TGTGCCAGCAGTTTACCGAGACAGGGCTGGTATGGCTACACCTTC. Translating gives CASSLPRQGWYGYTF.

Only a few counts were recorded for this clonotype. This chain connects TRBV20-1 to TRBJ1-1; 8 bases match TRBD1. Per germline, CDR1 DFQATT and CDR2 SNEGSKA (reference sequence). The CDR3 consists of 13 residues. V was pared by 8 bases and J by 2 bases, with 7 bases of the junction left unmatched. The CDR3 here is CSSRQGINTEAFF. The CDR3 region has the DNA TGCAGTTCGAGACAGGGGATTAACACTGAAGCTTTCTTT.

This chain connects TRBV5-1 to TRBJ2-3; TRBD2 is a possible D gene (6 bases). Trimming cost V 5 bases and J 5 bases, with 15 bases left between them. The CDR3 is made up of 14 amino acids. The germline V gene encodes CDR1 SGHRS and CDR2 YFSETQ. Here the CDR3 DNA reads TGCGCCAGCAGGGGTAGCGGATGGGGAGATACGCAGTATTTT. Its translation is CASRGSGWGDTQYF.

This clonotype was counted between two and nine times. The chain links TRBV28 to TRBJ1-1; TRBD1 agrees at 7 bases. Trimming at V came to 4 bases and at J to 0 bases, leaving 5 bases not matched to a gene. Germline-derived CDR1 and CDR2 are MDHEN and SYDVKM. The CDR3 spans 15 residues. The CDR3 sequence: CASSSPGQMNTEAFF. CDR3 nucleotide sequence: TGTGCCAGCAGTTCACCGGGACAGATGAACACTGAAGCTTTCTTT. Full variable domain (missing parts from reference TRBV28 and TRBJ1-1): DVKVTQSSRYLVKRTGEKVFLECVQDMDHENMFWYRQDPGLGLRLIYFSYDVKMKEKGDIPEGYSVSREKKERFSLILESASTNQTSMYLCASSSPGQMNTEAFFGQGTRLTVV.

This clonotype showed up just a few times. The V gene is TRBV25-1, the J gene TRBJ1-2, with a possible D match to TRBD1 (6 bases). The germline gives CDR1 MGHDK, CDR2 SYGVNS. V lost 5 bases to trimming and J lost 3 bases, with 10 bases between them. The length of the CDR3 is 13 residues. The CDR3 is CASSWGADYGYTF. CDR3 DNA: TGTGCCAGCAGTTGGGGGGCGGACTATGGCTACACCTTC.

V usage is TRBV18 and J usage is TRBJ2-1; D might be TRBD1 or TRBD2, each matching 6 bases. Trimming took 3 bases from V and 7 from J, leaving 19 bases between them. CDR1 and CDR2 from the germline V gene are KGHSH and LQKENI. CDR3 length: 16 residues. The CDR3 sequence is CASSPPRGVLVNEQFF. For the CDR3, the DNA is TGTGCCAGCTCACCCCCTAGGGGGGTTCTGGTAAATGAGCAGTTCTTC. Together with reference TRBV18 and TRBJ2-1, the CDR3 gives the full variable domain: NAGVMQNPRHLVRRRGQEARLRCSPMKGHSHVYWYRQLPEEGLKFMVYLQKENIIDESGMPKERFSAEFPKEGPSILRIQQVVRGDSAAYFCASSPPRGVLVNEQFFGPGTRLTVL.

This clonotype was counted a few times. The chain has TRBV12-3 or TRBV12-4 and TRBJ2-7, with TRBD2 matching 8 bases. The junction had 10 bases not matched to a gene; V was cut back by 4 bases and J by 5 bases. There are 15 residues in the CDR3. The CDR3: CASSSSGTSFHEQYF. The CDR3 nucleotides are TGTGCCAGCAGTTCGTCCGGGACTAGTTTCCACGAGCAGTACTTC.

The V gene is TRBV7-8, the J gene TRBJ2-1; TRBD2 agrees at 12 bases. The V gene end was trimmed by 5 bases and the J gene end by 1 base; junction bases not matched to a gene: 15. The V gene's germline CDR1 is SGHVS and CDR2 FQNEAQ. The CDR3 is 20 residues long. The CDR3 DNA is TGTGCCAGCAGCCCAATCCGGCCTAGCGGGAGGGCCAGGTCCTACAATGAGCAGTTCTTC. Translation gives CASSPIRPSGRARSYNEQFF.

This clonotype was detected many times. The chain uses TRBV6-2 or TRBV6-3 and TRBJ2-3; D unclear. CDR1 MNHEY and CDR2 SVGEGT come from the germline V gene. The CDR3 contains 13 residues. Deletions cut 2 bases from V and 4 bases from J, with 7 bases between. CDR3 residues: CASSYPVADTQYF. CDR3 nucleotides: TGTGCCAGCAGTTACCCGGTGGCAGATACGCAGTATTTT.

V is TRBV27 and J is TRBJ1-1; no firm D call. Trimming took 0 bases from V and 14 from J, leaving 16 bases between them. There are 13 residues in the CDR3. Germline V gives CDR1 MNHEY, CDR2 SMNVEV (reference sequence). CDR3 DNA: TGTGCCAGCAGTTTATCCACAGTAGGATTTAGGTTCTTT. This codes for CASSLSTVGFRFF.